Below, 10 T cell receptor beta chains from the same sample are listed, as sequenced in a study of response to subunit inactivated influenza vaccine. TCRdb itself ran the RT-PCR reads through MiXCR, one entry per CDR3 protein. The sample consists of 650,000 to 800,000 distinct CDR3 sequences, approximately 17% of them appearing once. Sequencing used PBMCs from blood, obtained about 5 days after vaccination. Receptor source: a man between 45 and 60 years old who received an inactivated influenza vaccine.

The rearrangement joins TRBV6-1 to TRBJ1-2; no clear D. Trimming left V 6 bases short and J 2 bases short, with 13 bases between. The germline gives CDR1 MNHNS, CDR2 SASEGT. This CDR3 contains 14 residues. This CDR3 reads CASSPKPENYGYTF. CDR3 DNA: TGTGCCAGCAGCCCCAAACCAGAAAACTATGGCTACACCTTC.

The chain combines TRBV7-9 with TRBJ1-5; D is possibly TRBD1 (6 bases). CDR1 is SEHNR and CDR2 is FQNEAQ in the germline V gene (reference sequence). The CDR3 contains 16 residues. The V and J ends lost 5 bases and 2 bases respectively, with 16 bases between them. The CDR3 DNA sequence: TGTGCCAGCAGCCCAAGGACGACAGGACGCAATCAGCCCCAGCATTTT. This gives the protein CASSPRTTGRNQPQHF.

This chain joins TRBV20-1 and TRBJ2-1; 11 bases line up with TRBD2. CDR1 and CDR2 from the germline V gene are DFQATT and SNEGSKA (reference sequence). The CDR3 is 16 residues long. J lost 0 bases, V lost 6 bases, and 7 bases had no gene match. The CDR3 DNA reads as TGCAGTGCGTTACTAGCGGGGGCCCGCTCCTACAATGAGCAGTTCTTC. Translation gives CSALLAGARSYNEQFF.

The chain employs TRBV7-2 and TRBJ2-1; no clear D. CDR1 is SGHTA and CDR2 is FQGNSA in the germline V gene. The V end lost 3 bases, the J end lost 7 bases, and 10 bases lay between the germline ends. The CDR3 extends over 13 amino acids. The CDR3 region has the DNA TGTGCCAGCAGCTTTGGCCCCGCTAATGAGCAGTTCTTC. Translating gives CASSFGPANEQFF.

A few counts support this clonotype. The chain links TRBV7-9 to TRBJ2-2; tentatively, D is TRBD2 (5 bases). The CDR3 covers 16 residues. Trimming stripped 5 bases from V and 4 bases from J, with 17 bases between. Germline V gives CDR1 SEHNR, CDR2 FQNEAQ (reference sequence). The CDR3 nucleotides read TGTGCCAGCAGCCCCCTCCTAGTGGCGGGCACCGGGGAGCTGTTTTTT. Translating it yields CASSPLLVAGTGELFF.

The rearrangement links TRBV10-2 to TRBJ2-7; TRBD1 agrees at 8 bases. Germline loops: CDR1 WSHSY, CDR2 SAAADI. V trimming: 3 bases; J trimming: 5 bases; junction bases outside the gene matches: 18. This CDR3 is built from 18 residues. The CDR3, as DNA: TGCGCCAGCAGTGACTACCAGGGAACAGGGGGATTTGTTGACGAGCAGTACTTC. Translated: CASSDYQGTGGFVDEQYF.

The chain joins TRBV7-2 to TRBJ1-5; a possible D gene is TRBD1 (6 bases). V shed 4 bases and J shed 11 bases, with 18 bases lying between them. The CDR3 extends over 14 amino acids. The germline V gene encodes CDR1 SGHTA and CDR2 FQGNSA. The CDR3 DNA sequence: TGTGCCAGCAGCTCCCAAGGAGGGGGGTCGACCCAGCATTTT. Translation: CASSSQGGGSTQHF. Supplemented by reference TRBV7-2 and TRBJ1-5, the full variable domain reads GAGVSQSPSNKVTEKGKDVELRCDPISGHTALYWYRQSLGQGLEFLIYFQGNSAPDKSGLPSDRFSAERTGGSVSTLTIQRTQQEDSAVYLCASSSQGGGSTQHFGDGTRLSIL.

The gene calls are TRBV28 and TRBJ1-2; TRBD1 might be the D (6 bases). The ends were cut back, 3 bases at V and 8 bases at J, with 10 bases in the middle. CDR1 is MDHEN, CDR2 SYDVKM, per germline. The CDR3 is 12 amino acids. This CDR3 is CASSFSGGGYTF. CDR3 coding DNA: TGTGCCAGCAGTTTTTCCGGGGGCGGCTACACCTTC.

A few counts support this clonotype. This chain joins TRBV5-1 and TRBJ2-3; 9 positions agree with TRBD1. The germline gives CDR1 SGHRS, CDR2 YFSETQ. With 7 bases clipped from V and 1 base from J, the junction kept 7 bases outside the gene matches. The CDR3 is 15 amino acids. CDR3 amino acids: CASGGTGLGTDTQYF. CDR3 in DNA: TGCGCCAGCGGGGGGACAGGGCTCGGCACAGATACGCAGTATTTT.

The gene calls are TRBV5-1 and TRBJ1-3, with D unclear. Looked up from germline, CDR1 is SGHRS and CDR2 is YFSETQ. The CDR3 has 13 residues. Between the trimmed V and J ends, which lost 0 bases and 7 bases, there was a span of 8 bases. CDR3 DNA sequence: TGCGCCAGCAGCTTGGATGGAACGAACACCATATATTTT. The encoded protein is CASSLDGTNTIYF.